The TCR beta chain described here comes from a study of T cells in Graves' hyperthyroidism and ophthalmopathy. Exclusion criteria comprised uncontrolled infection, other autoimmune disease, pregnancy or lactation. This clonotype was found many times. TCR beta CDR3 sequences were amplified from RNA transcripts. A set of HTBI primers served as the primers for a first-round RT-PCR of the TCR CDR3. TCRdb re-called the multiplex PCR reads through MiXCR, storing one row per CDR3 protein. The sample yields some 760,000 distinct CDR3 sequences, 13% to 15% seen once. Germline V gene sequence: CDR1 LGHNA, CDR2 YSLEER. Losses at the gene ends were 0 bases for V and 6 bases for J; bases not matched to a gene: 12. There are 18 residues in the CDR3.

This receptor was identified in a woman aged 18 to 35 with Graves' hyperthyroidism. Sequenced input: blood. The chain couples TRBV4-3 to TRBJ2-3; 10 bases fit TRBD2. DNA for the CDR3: TGCGCCAGCAGCCAAGATCTTGGCACTAGCGGGGTGTTGGATACGCAGTATTTT. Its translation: CASSQDLGTSGVLDTQYF.